These 5 T cell receptor beta chains originate from one sample sequenced in a study of T cells in Graves' hyperthyroidism and ophthalmopathy. Amplification of TCR beta CDR3 regions was performed using RNA transcripts as template. The primer set for the first-round RT-PCR of the TCR CDR3 was HTBI. Each CDR3 protein is one row after TCRdb ran MiXCR on the multiplex PCR reads. Of about 250,000 distinct CDR3 sequences listed, 13% to 15% were seen once; the top ten hold over 25%. Sequenced material: blood. These TCRs come from a woman between 50 and 59 years old with Graves' hyperthyroidism that later progressed to Graves' ophthalmopathy.

The sample holds many counts of this clonotype. A read error may account for a junction end that differs from germline. V usage is TRBV7-7 and J usage is TRBJ2-3; 8 bases fit TRBD1. Germline values: CDR1 SSHAT, CDR2 FNYEAQ (reference sequence). CDR3 length: 15 amino acids. The CDR3 sequence is CASSPGTGRTDTQYF. CDR3 sequence (DNA): TGTGCTAGCAGCCCCGGGACAGGCCGCACAGATACGCAGTATTTT.

This clonotype came up a few times. J is TRBJ2-5 and V is TRBV14; weak D call: TRBD2 (6 bases). Trimming removed 1 base at V and 5 bases at J, with 8 bases between. The CDR3 is 13 amino acids. Germline CDR1 and CDR2: SGHDN and FVKESK. As DNA, the CDR3 is TGTGCCAGCAGCCAAGCAGGGAGGGAGACCCAGTACTTC. Protein: CASSQAGRETQYF.

The chain uses TRBV28 and TRBJ2-1, with 14 bases aligning to TRBD2. This CDR3 spans 19 amino acids. The germline V gene has CDR1 MDHEN and CDR2 SYDVKM. After removal of 6 bases from V and 1 base from J, the junction contained 11 bases not matched to a gene. The CDR3 region is CASSPGWTSGRLSYNEQFF. CDR3 coding DNA: TGTGCCAGCAGCCCGGGCTGGACTAGCGGGAGGTTGTCCTACAATGAGCAGTTCTTC.

This clonotype has a handful of counts. The chain couples TRBV4-1 to TRBJ2-7, with 7 nucleotides matching TRBD2. Trimming took 0 bases from V and 4 from J; bases not matched to a gene: 9. Germline CDR1 reads MGHRA; CDR2 reads YSYEKL. The CDR3 is made up of 16 amino acids. The CDR3: CASSQDPASGGYEQYF. CDR3 nucleotide sequence: TGCGCCAGCAGCCAAGATCCCGCTAGCGGAGGGTACGAGCAGTACTTC.

This clonotype came up many times. The chain couples TRBV28 to TRBJ2-7; D ambiguous. From germline, CDR1 is MDHEN and CDR2 SYDVKM. The V end lost 4 bases, the J end lost 3 bases, and 4 bases lay between the germline ends. The CDR3 extends over 11 amino acids. CDR3 protein: CASSYNYEQYF. The CDR3 DNA reads as TGTGCCAGCAGTTACAACTACGAGCAGTACTTC.